The clone carrying this T cell receptor beta chain was found a few times. What it recognizes is unknown. These data are taken from a study of liver allograft versus peripheral blood T cells. The wider study: A comparison was made between T cell receptor repertoires in transplanted livers and those in recipients' peripheral blood.

The CDR3 consists of 12 residues. CDR1 and CDR2 (germline): SGHNT, YYREEE (reference sequence). V lost 0 bases and J 4 bases, leaving 4 bases between the germline ends. TCRdb re-called the reads with MiXCR, one entry per CDR3 protein. The sample lists 2,000 to 2,500 distinct CDR3 sequences, roughly 15% occurring once. Regarding the study as a whole: Intragraft liver T cell receptor repertoires reportedly differed from peripheral blood repertoires.

This TCR was recovered from a human patient who had a liver transplant. The graft donor may have given rise to some T cells. The rearrangement joins TRBV5-4 to TRBJ1-2; D gene unclear. CDR3: CASSLDGYGYTF. CDR3 coding DNA: TGTGCCAGCAGCTTGGATGGCTATGGCTACACCTTC.